This is a list of T cell receptor beta chains from one sample in a study of OX40 agonist ivuxolimab in advanced cancers. Using immunoSEQ multiplex PCR, the repertoire was profiled, and TCRdb retains in-frame clones only, with some absent. The table shows under 85,000 clones, with 85% occurring only once. The material sequenced was CD4+ or CD8+ T cells sorted from blood, taken in a trial of the OX40 agonist ivuxolimab. The receptors originated from an adult with an advanced solid tumor such as melanoma, head and neck, liver or kidney cancer. Each CDR3 is given with its conserved first and last residue. Where a row states a size, it is once, few, many or the class of an expanded clone; other rows omit it.

V: TRBV11-2; size: .; CDR3: CASSSVETLKLFF
V: TRBV28; size: once; CDR3: CASSSGQGAEQYF
V: TRBV18; size: .; CDR3: CASSPSQAQGNTIYF
V: TRBV6-5; size: .; CDR3: CASSRLRGANNEQFF
V: TRBV6-1; size: .; CDR3: CASSEIEAFF
V: TRBV7-9; size: .; CDR3: CASSPRGTGIYEQYF
V: TRBV7-9; size: .; CDR3: CASILTWAGNTEAFF
V: TRBV18; size: .; CDR3: CASSPTGDRSQPQHF
V: TRBV7-9; size: .; CDR3: CASSLGAGDSDTQYF
V: TRBV28; size: .; CDR3: CASSFIRGPYEQYF
V: TRBV19; size: few; CDR3: CASTGNGYTF
V: TRBV5-8; size: .; CDR3: CASSLLAAGNQPQHF
V: TRBV7-2; size: .; CDR3: CASSPGPANEKLFF
V: TRBV7-8; size: .; CDR3: CASSLAPRSSYNEQFF
V: TRBV19; size: .; CDR3: CASSPTARSYEQYF
V: TRBV7-2; size: .; CDR3: CASTQGSRTYEQYF
V: TRBV27; size: .; CDR3: CASSTLGGADTQYF
V: TRBV28; size: .; CDR3: CASSLDRTDSGNTIYF
V: TRBV5-5; size: .; CDR3: CASSLGRGDYGYTF
V: TRBV6-5; size: .; CDR3: CASSYSTSGTYEQYF